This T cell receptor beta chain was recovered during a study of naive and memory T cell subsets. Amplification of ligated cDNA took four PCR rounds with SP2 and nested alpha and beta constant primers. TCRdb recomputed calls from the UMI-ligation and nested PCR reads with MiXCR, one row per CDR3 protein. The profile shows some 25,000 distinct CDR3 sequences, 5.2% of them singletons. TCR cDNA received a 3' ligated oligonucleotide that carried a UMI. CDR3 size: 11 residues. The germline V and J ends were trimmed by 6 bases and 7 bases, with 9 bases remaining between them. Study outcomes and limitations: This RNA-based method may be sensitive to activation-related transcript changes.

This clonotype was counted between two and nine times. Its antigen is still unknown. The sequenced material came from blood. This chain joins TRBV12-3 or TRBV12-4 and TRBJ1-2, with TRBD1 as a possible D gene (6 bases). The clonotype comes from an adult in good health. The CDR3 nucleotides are TGTGCCAGCAGCACAGGGTCTGGCTACACCTTC. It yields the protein CASSTGSGYTF.